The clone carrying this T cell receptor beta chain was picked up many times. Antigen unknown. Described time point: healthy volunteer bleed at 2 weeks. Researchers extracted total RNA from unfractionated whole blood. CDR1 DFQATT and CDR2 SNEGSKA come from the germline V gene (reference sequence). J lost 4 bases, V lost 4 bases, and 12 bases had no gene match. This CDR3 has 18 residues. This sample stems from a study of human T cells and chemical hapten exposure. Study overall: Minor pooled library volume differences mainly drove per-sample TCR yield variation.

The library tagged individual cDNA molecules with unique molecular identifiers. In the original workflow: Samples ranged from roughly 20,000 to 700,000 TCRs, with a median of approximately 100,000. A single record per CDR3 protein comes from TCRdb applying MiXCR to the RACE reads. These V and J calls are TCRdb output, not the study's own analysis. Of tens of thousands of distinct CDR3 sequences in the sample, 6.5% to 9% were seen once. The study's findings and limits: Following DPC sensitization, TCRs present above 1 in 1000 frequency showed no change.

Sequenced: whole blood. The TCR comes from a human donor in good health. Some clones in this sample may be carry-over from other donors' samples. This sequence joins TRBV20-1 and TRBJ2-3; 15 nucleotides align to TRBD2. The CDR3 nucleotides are TGCAGTGCTACCGGACTAGCGGGAGGGCCCTTAGGTGCAGATACGCAGTATTTT. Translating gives CSATGLAGGPLGADTQYF.